Here is one TCR beta chain with its context. Its antigen is currently not known. No per-base quality is available; no much larger clone lies one base away. The sample originates from a study of OX40 agonist ivuxolimab in advanced cancers. With regard to the full study: Ivuxolimab was a fully human IgG2 agonistic monoclonal antibody targeting the costimulatory receptor OX40 (CD134). Partial responses occurred in three dose-escalation patients: two with cutaneous melanoma and one with hepatocellular carcinoma. The purpose of peripheral TCRbeta sequencing was to test whether ivuxolimab changed TCR sequence diversity and led to clonal T-cell expansion. Intravenous ivuxolimab was administered to patients every 2 weeks at six dose levels: 0.01, 0.1, 0.3, 1.5, 3 and 10 mg/kg. In the dose-escalation cohort, 65% to 90% of patients were male, and the mean age was around 60 years, with a range of about 20 to 90. Prior anti-PD-1, anti-PD-L1 or anti-CTLA-4 therapy was permitted, and less than 45% of dose-escalation patients had received checkpoint inhibitors. The paper covers the monotherapy dose-escalation part of the phase I ivuxolimab trial, which included N = 52 patients. Of the roughly 51 patients in dose escalation, about 19 had hepatocellular carcinoma, approximately 15 had melanoma, 9 had renal cell carcinoma and 9 had head and neck cancer.

Patients with a history of autoimmune disease or receiving systemic immunosuppression were excluded from the trial. In every dose cohort, peripheral blood was drawn for TCR sequencing at baseline, cycle 4 day 1, and cycle 7 day 1. Samples were obtained from an open-label, multicenter, first-in-human phase I dose-escalation trial of ivuxolimab. Adults with locally advanced or metastatic head and neck squamous cell, hepatocellular, melanoma or renal cell carcinoma were enrolled in the trial. Before TCR sequencing, CD4+ and CD8+ T cells were separately sorted from peripheral blood. The germline V gene supplies CDR1 SNHLY and CDR2 FYNNEI. The cysteine opens and the phenylalanine closes a CDR3 of 14 amino acids. Left in the record is the CDR3 DNA by itself, 42 bases read in frame from the first base. V sheds 2 bases and J sheds 1 base, leaving 8 bases between their ends. To sequence the TCRbeta CDR3 region, genomic DNA was isolated from the sorted cells. The immunoSEQ Assay was used to sequence the TCRbeta CDR3 regions. This immuneACCESS table, as held by TCRdb, lists in-frame sequences with V and J called but not all clones. Of the missing ones, under half trace to an unresolved V gene in checked studies; the others have no known cause. The table for this sample lists about 70,000 clones; around nine tenths of them were counted only once. In total, the top ten clones hold more than 0.85% of the sample.

Broad study findings and their caveats: After ivuxolimab, more expanded clones were found on average in CD8+ T cells than in CD4+ T cells. At doses of 0.1 to 3.0 mg/kg, clonal expansion of both CD4+ and CD8+ T cells in blood was seen between baseline and week 6. Antigen specificity was not determined for the clonally expanded peripheral T cells. Low levels of normalized T-cell clonal expansion were also seen in some nonresponding patients. In the 0.1-3.0 mg/kg groups, partial responders had among the lowest normalized peripheral clonal expansion, particularly in CD8+ T cells.

The sequence was obtained from an adult with an advanced solid tumor such as melanoma, head and neck, liver or kidney cancer. The rearrangement combines TRBV2 with TRBJ2-5; the D gene is unclear. Sequencing used CD4+ or CD8+ T cells sorted from blood, obtained in a trial of the OX40 agonist ivuxolimab. The CDR3 sequence is CASSERASQETQYF. Here is the DNA: TGTGCCAGCAGTGAAAGGGCAAGCCAAGAGACCCAGTACTTC.